Below are 2 T cell receptor beta chains sequenced from a single sample in a study of radiotherapy plus CTLA-4 blockade in lung cancer. Only in-frame clones appear in the TCRdb table, and some are missing; sequencing was by immunoSEQ multiplex PCR. The sample carries 50,000 to 75,000 clones, approximately 77% recorded once. The sequencing used peripheral blood, collected from a patient treated with radiotherapy plus ipilimumab. The receptors were gathered from a human donor with non-small cell lung cancer who had a complete response to radiotherapy plus ipilimumab.

The chain uses TRBV7-2 and TRBJ2-7, with a weak D call TRBD1 (7 bases). The germline gives CDR1 SGHTA, CDR2 FQGNSA. The ends were cut back, 5 bases at V and 4 bases at J, with 21 bases in the middle. The CDR3 length is 16 residues. CDR3: CASSPQGGVAKYEQYF. The CDR3 nucleotides are TGTGCCAGCAGCCCCCAGGGGGGAGTGGCTAAATACGAGCAGTACTTC. The full variable domain, with the rest looked up from reference TRBV7-2 and TRBJ2-7, is GAGVSQSPSNKVTEKGKDVELRCDPISGHTALYWYRQSLGQGLEFLIYFQGNSAPDKSGLPSDRFSAERTGGSVSTLTIQRTQQEDSAVYLCASSPQGGVAKYEQYFGPGTRLTVT.

This chain uses TRBV7-8 with TRBJ2-2, with a weak D call TRBD1 (6 bases). Trimming left V 2 bases short and J 1 base short, with 17 bases between. In germline, CDR1 is SGHVS, CDR2 FQNEAQ. The CDR3 has 18 amino acids. Written as DNA, the CDR3 is TGTGCCAGCAGCTTACCCCGAGACAGGAGGCGGAACACCGGGGAGCTGTTTTTT. This gives the protein CASSLPRDRRRNTGELFF. Full variable domain (outside the CDR3, taken from reference TRBV7-8 and TRBJ2-2): GAGVSQSPRYKVAKRGQDVALRCDPISGHVSLFWYQQALGQGPEFLTYFQNEAQLDKSGLPSDRFFAERPEGSVSTLKIQRTQQEDSAVYLCASSLPRDRRRNTGELFFGEGSRLTVL.